This TCR beta chain was recovered during a study of T cells in Graves' hyperthyroidism and ophthalmopathy. Study results and caveats: Most clonotypes that expanded in the thyroid above 0.001 also showed up in blood.

Trimming at V came to 0 bases and at J to 5 bases, leaving 21 bases not matched to a gene. CDR1 and CDR2 (germline): MGHRA, YSYEKL. CDR3 length equals 20 residues. To note about this clonotype: Its cognate antigen is unknown.

TCR beta CDR3 region amplification was performed from RNA transcripts. First-round RT-PCR of the TCR CDR3 relied on the HTBI primer set. TCRdb fed the multiplex PCR reads into MiXCR, producing one record per CDR3 protein. There are fewer than 450,000 distinct CDR3 sequences in the sample; 17% occur only once, and approximately 30% lies in the top ten. The chain employs TRBV4-1 and TRBJ1-2, with 7 bases lining up with TRBD1. Sequenced: blood. The clonotype comes from a woman aged 25 to 45 with Graves' hyperthyroidism that later progressed to Graves' ophthalmopathy. The CDR3 loop is CASSQEAGLGQDVLTYGYTF. The CDR3 DNA reads as TGCGCCAGCAGCCAAGAGGCCGGCTTAGGACAGGATGTTTTAACTTATGGCTACACCTTC.